Listed below are T cell receptor beta chains from one sample, sequenced in a study of persistence of HIV-infected CD4 T cells. Some clones are missing from TCRdb's copy, which holds only in-frame ones; the method was immunoSEQ multiplex PCR. The sample contains tens of thousands of clones, 88% of which appear only once. The antigens these receptors bind are not known. Here the sequenced sample was CD4+ T cells sorted from PBMCs after approximately 20-hour stimulation, taken from a patient who received antiretroviral therapy. These receptor sequences come from an adult woman with HIV who was CMV-seropositive. The CDR3 runs from the conserved cysteine through the conserved F or W. The D gene is left open where the match is weak. Clone size is not always given. Where it is, it says once, few, many or a class for expanded clones.

abundance: .
j_gene: TRBJ2-2
v_gene: TRBV19
d_gene: TRBD1
CDR3nt: TGTGCCAGTAGGACACTACAGGGGACCGGGGAGCTGTTTTTT
CDR3aa: CASRTLQGTGELFF

abundance: .
j_gene: TRBJ1-1
v_gene: TRBV5-1
d_gene: TRBD1
CDR3nt: TGCGCCAGCAGCTTCGGACAGGAGCTCACTGAAGCTTTCTTT
CDR3aa: CASSFGQELTEAFF

abundance: once
j_gene: TRBJ2-2
v_gene: TRBV23-1
d_gene: .
CDR3nt: TGCGCCAGCAGTCAATCGAGGCGAGGAAACACCGGGGAGCTGTTTTTT
CDR3aa: CASSQSRRGNTGELFF

abundance: few
j_gene: TRBJ1-1
v_gene: TRBV3-1/TRBV3-2
d_gene: .
CDR3nt: TGTGCCAGCAGCCAATGGGGGAGCGGGGTAAGGACTGAAGCTTTCTTT
CDR3aa: CASSQWGSGVRTEAFF

abundance: .
j_gene: TRBJ1-4
v_gene: TRBV12-5
d_gene: .
CDR3nt: TGTGCTAGTGGACCCTCGAGACATACCGGTAATGAAAAACTGTTTTTT
CDR3aa: CASGPSRHTGNEKLFF

abundance: .
j_gene: TRBJ2-2
v_gene: TRBV9
d_gene: TRBD1
CDR3nt: TGTGCCAGCAGCCCCTTCGGACAGGGTGGAACCGGGGAGCTGTTTTTT
CDR3aa: CASSPFGQGGTGELFF

abundance: .
j_gene: TRBJ2-2
v_gene: TRBV25-1
d_gene: .
CDR3nt: TGTGCCAGCAGTAGGGAAGGGCGGGTCACCGGGGAGCTGTTTTTT
CDR3aa: CASSREGRVTGELFF

abundance: .
j_gene: TRBJ2-1
v_gene: TRBV10-3
d_gene: .
CDR3nt: TGTGCCATCACCGACGGAGGGGGTGAGCAGTTCTTC
CDR3aa: CAITDGGGEQFF

abundance: .
j_gene: TRBJ2-1
v_gene: TRBV10-2
d_gene: TRBD2
CDR3nt: TGCGCCAGCATGGCACTAGCGGGGGGGAATGAGCAGTTCTTC
CDR3aa: CASMALAGGNEQFF

abundance: .
j_gene: TRBJ2-6
v_gene: TRBV29-1
d_gene: .
CDR3nt: TGCAGCGTTTTTTCAGGGTGGGAAGCTGGGGCCAACGTCCTGACTTTC
CDR3aa: CSVFSGWEAGANVLTF

abundance: .
j_gene: TRBJ1-6
v_gene: TRBV3-1/TRBV3-2
d_gene: .
CDR3nt: TGTGCCAGCAGCCAACTCCACTTT
CDR3aa: CASSQLHF

abundance: .
j_gene: TRBJ2-1
v_gene: TRBV9
d_gene: TRBD2
CDR3nt: TGTGCCAGCAGCCCTCGGGGGGGGCGGGCGGCCAATGAGCAGTTCTTC
CDR3aa: CASSPRGGRAANEQFF

abundance: .
j_gene: TRBJ2-1
v_gene: TRBV5-8
d_gene: TRBD1
CDR3nt: TGTGCCAGCAGCCTGGGGACAGGGGGAGATGAGCAGTTCTTC
CDR3aa: CASSLGTGGDEQFF

abundance: .
j_gene: TRBJ2-1
v_gene: TRBV19
d_gene: TRBD1
CDR3nt: TGTGCCAGTAGTGCCCCCCCGGGACAGGGGTTCCCGGGTGAGCAGTTCTTC
CDR3aa: CASSAPPGQGFPGEQFF

abundance: .
j_gene: TRBJ1-2
v_gene: TRBV30
d_gene: .
CDR3nt: TGTGCCTGGAGTGTCCAACAGGGTGGCTACACCTTC
CDR3aa: CAWSVQQGGYTF

abundance: .
j_gene: TRBJ2-1
v_gene: TRBV28
d_gene: TRBD1
CDR3nt: TGTGCCAACGCACGCCGCCGCGGACAGGGGGCGGACAATGAGCAGTTCTTC
CDR3aa: CANARRRGQGADNEQFF

abundance: once
j_gene: TRBJ1-1
v_gene: TRBV30
d_gene: .
CDR3nt: TGTGCCTGGACTGGACACATGAACACTGAAGCTTTCTTT
CDR3aa: CAWTGHMNTEAFF

abundance: .
j_gene: TRBJ1-2
v_gene: TRBV29-1
d_gene: TRBD1
CDR3nt: TGCAGCGTTGATGACAGGGACTATCTGACTGGCTACACCTTC
CDR3aa: CSVDDRDYLTGYTF

abundance: .
j_gene: TRBJ1-1
v_gene: TRBV19
d_gene: .
CDR3nt: TGTGCCAGTAGTACGCAAGTGAACACTGAAGCTTTCTTT
CDR3aa: CASSTQVNTEAFF

abundance: .
j_gene: TRBJ1-1
v_gene: TRBV12-3/TRBV12-4
d_gene: .
CDR3nt: TGTGCCAGCAGTTTAGAGAACACTGAAGCTTTCTTT
CDR3aa: CASSLENTEAFF

abundance: .
j_gene: TRBJ2-1
v_gene: TRBV5-6
d_gene: TRBD2
CDR3nt: TGTGCCAGCAGCCTTCCAGCGGGGGGTACTTATACCTACAATGAGCAGTTCTTC
CDR3aa: CASSLPAGGTYTYNEQFF

abundance: .
j_gene: TRBJ2-1
v_gene: TRBV30
d_gene: TRBD1
CDR3nt: TGTGCCTGGGACGCAGGGGGCTCCTACAATGAGCAGTTCTTC
CDR3aa: CAWDAGGSYNEQFF

abundance: .
j_gene: TRBJ1-2
v_gene: TRBV6-5
d_gene: TRBD1
CDR3nt: TGTGCCAGCGAATATAGGGGACAGTACTATGGCTACACCTTC
CDR3aa: CASEYRGQYYGYTF

abundance: .
j_gene: TRBJ2-3
v_gene: TRBV5-1
d_gene: .
CDR3nt: TGCGCCAGCAGCTTGCCGGCAGATACGCAGTATTTT
CDR3aa: CASSLPADTQYF

abundance: .
j_gene: TRBJ1-3
v_gene: TRBV4-1
d_gene: .
CDR3nt: TGCGCCAGCAGCCAAGATCACGGCTTAGGAGCTGGAAACACCATATATTTT
CDR3aa: CASSQDHGLGAGNTIYF

abundance: .
j_gene: TRBJ2-5
v_gene: TRBV7-8
d_gene: .
CDR3nt: TGTGCCAGCACCCGACGGACGGAAACGTACCAAGAGACCCAGTACTTC
CDR3aa: CASTRRTETYQETQYF

abundance: few
j_gene: TRBJ1-1
v_gene: TRBV5-1
d_gene: .
CDR3nt: TGCGCCAGCACGGCAGGGGTCATGAACACTGAAGCTTTCTTT
CDR3aa: CASTAGVMNTEAFF

abundance: .
j_gene: TRBJ2-2
v_gene: TRBV5-8
d_gene: .
CDR3nt: TGTGCCAGCAGCTTGGATCCGGGCCCGAACACCGGGGAGCTGTTTTTT
CDR3aa: CASSLDPGPNTGELFF

abundance: .
j_gene: TRBJ1-3
v_gene: TRBV5-4
d_gene: TRBD1
CDR3nt: TGTGCCAGCAGTACACAGGGGGGACCTGGAAACACCATATATTTT
CDR3aa: CASSTQGGPGNTIYF

abundance: .
j_gene: TRBJ1-3
v_gene: TRBV3-1/TRBV3-2
d_gene: .
CDR3nt: TGTGCCAGCAGCCAAGTTGAAAACACCATATATTTT
CDR3aa: CASSQVENTIYF

abundance: .
j_gene: TRBJ2-4
v_gene: TRBV6-5
d_gene: .
CDR3nt: TGTGCCAGCACCATACAGGGTAGGGTTGGCATTCAGTACTTC
CDR3aa: CASTIQGRVGIQYF